A selection of T cell receptor beta chains follows, all from one sample in a study of T cells in Graves' hyperthyroidism and ophthalmopathy. Using its own MiXCR run on the multiplex PCR reads, TCRdb lists one record per CDR3 protein. The sample shows around 700,000 distinct CDR3 sequences, around a sixth of them seen only once. Sequencing was done on a sample of blood. These receptors all stem from a woman in her forties or fifties with Graves' hyperthyroidism that later progressed to Graves' ophthalmopathy. Both conserved end residues are part of each CDR3. The D gene is left open where the match is weak. Expanded clones are given a class, and other clones once, few, many or no size at all.

d_call	clone_size	v_call	j_call	cdr3_nt	cdr3_aa
TRBD1	few	TRBV24-1	TRBJ2-1	TGTGCCACCAGGGCAACTACAGGGGTTGAGCAGTTCTTC	CATRATTGVEQFF
TRBD1	many	TRBV11-2	TRBJ1-2	TGTGCCAGCAGCAGGGACAGGGGCGCGCGGGGCTACACCTTC	CASSRDRGARGYTF
TRBD2	-	TRBV9	TRBJ2-1	TGTGCCAGCAGCTTGGGACTAGCGGGGGGAATGAATGAGCAGTTCTTC	CASSLGLAGGMNEQFF
-	-	TRBV14	TRBJ2-7	TGTGCCAGCAGCCATCCAACAGGGACAGCGGGTTCCTACGAGCAGTACTTC	CASSHPTGTAGSYEQYF
TRBD2	many	TRBV5-1	TRBJ2-1	TGCGCCAGCAGCTTGGTGACTAGCCGGAACAATGAGCAGTTCTTC	CASSLVTSRNNEQFF
-	many	TRBV9	TRBJ2-7	TGTGCCAGCAGCGTAGCGGCAGGCGTCTACGAGCAGTACTTC	CASSVAAGVYEQYF
TRBD1	many	TRBV29-1	TRBJ1-1	TGCAGCGCCGAGACAGGGGGCAACACTGAAGCTTTCTTT	CSAETGGNTEAFF
TRBD2	few	TRBV5-1	TRBJ2-7	TGCGCCAGCAGCAAAGCGGGGTTTGACGAGCAGTACTTC	CASSKAGFDEQYF
-	-	TRBV7-2	TRBJ1-2	TGTGCCAGCAGCTTATCTTGGGGAAACTATGGCTACACCTTC	CASSLSWGNYGYTF
-	many	TRBV3-1	TRBJ2-7	TGTGCCAGCAGCCAAGATAGGAGCACCGAGCAGTACTTC	CASSQDRSTEQYF
-	many	TRBV6-1	TRBJ2-7	TGTGCCAGCAGTTACCGACCGGGAACTCGGGGTACCTCCTACGAGCAGTACTTC	CASSYRPGTRGTSYEQYF
-	few	TRBV30	TRBJ2-7	TGTGCCTGGAGTGTACTTTTCTACGAGCAGTACTTC	CAWSVLFYEQYF
-	-	TRBV7-9	TRBJ2-1	TGTGCCAGCAGCGCCAAGGGGTACAATGAGCAGTTCTTC	CASSAKGYNEQFF
-	-	TRBV5-1	TRBJ2-1	TGCGCCAGCAGCGCCCAAGGGCGGGGATCTACAGGGGAGCAGTTCTTC	CASSAQGRGSTGEQFF
TRBD1	-	TRBV10-2	TRBJ1-4	TGCGCCAGCAGATGGGACAGGAATGAAAAACTGTTTTTT	CASRWDRNEKLFF
-	many	TRBV2	TRBJ2-2	TGTGCCAGCAGTGAAGAGGGAGATGGGGAGCTGTTTTTT	CASSEEGDGELFF
-	many	TRBV20-1	TRBJ1-2	TGCAGTGCCCTCCCTATACACAAGACCGCAGGGGACTATGGCTACACCTTC	CSALPIHKTAGDYGYTF
-	-	TRBV7-9	TRBJ1-5	TGTGCCAGCAGTGCGGACGGCTATAGCAATCAGCCCCAGCATTTT	CASSADGYSNQPQHF
-	many	TRBV27	TRBJ1-5	TGTGCCAGCAGTACCCGGGCCCTAAATCAGCCCCAGCATTTT	CASSTRALNQPQHF
-	-	TRBV10-2	TRBJ1-4	TGCGCCAGCACCAGAGAAAGGCGGGAAAAACTGTGTTTT	CASTRERREKLCF
-	-	TRBV19	TRBJ2-5	TGTGCCAGTAGTATTCACCCAGAAGCCCAGTACTTC	CASSIHPEAQYF
TRBD1	many	TRBV18	TRBJ1-1	TGTGCCAGCTCACCCCTTGGACAGGGGATGAACACTGAAGCTTTCTTT	CASSPLGQGMNTEAFF
-	few	TRBV27	TRBJ1-2	TGTGCCAGCAGTTTAAGTTATTCAGGGAGTCGTGGCTACACCTTC	CASSLSYSGSRGYTF
-	-	TRBV19	TRBJ1-2	TGTGCCAGTAGTTTGACACTGTACTATGGCTACACCTTC	CASSLTLYYGYTF
-	-	TRBV13	TRBJ1-1	TGTGCCAGCAGCTTAGGGACCGCTGTGATGAACACTGAAGCTTTCTTT	CASSLGTAVMNTEAFF
TRBD1	many	TRBV6-1	TRBJ1-2	TGTGCCAGCAGCAGGACAGGGGGCGGCTATGGCTACACCTTC	CASSRTGGGYGYTF
-	few	TRBV6-2/TRBV6-3	TRBJ2-3	TGTGCCAGCAGTCCGGAGGGCCTTAACACAGATACGCAGTATTTT	CASSPEGLNTDTQYF
TRBD2	many	TRBV12-3/TRBV12-4	TRBJ2-3	TGCGCCAGCAGGGCGACTAGCGGGGGGCCTCTTGTAGATACGCAGTATTTT	CASRATSGGPLVDTQYF
-	many	TRBV7-9	TRBJ1-1	TGTGCCAGCAGCTCGGGCCCCGGGGCTGAAGCTTTCTTT	CASSSGPGAEAFF
TRBD1	few	TRBV20-1	TRBJ1-5	TGCAGTGCTACCCCCCGGGGGACAGGGGGACTGTATAGCAATCAGCCCCAGCATTTT	CSATPRGTGGLYSNQPQHF
-	-	TRBV6-5	TRBJ1-1	TGTGCCAGCAGTTACGAGTTCAACTGGGAGAACACTGAAGCTTTCTTT	CASSYEFNWENTEAFF
-	once	TRBV4-2	TRBJ1-4	TGTGCCAGCAGCCAGCCGGGAGTAGAAAAACTGTTTTTT	CASSQPGVEKLFF
TRBD1	-	TRBV27	TRBJ2-3	TGTGCCACTAGGGACAGACTGGACTTGGATACGCAGTATTTT	CATRDRLDLDTQYF
TRBD1	few	TRBV5-4	TRBJ2-4	TGTGCCAGCAGCCCGGGACAGGGGCAAAACATTCAGTACTTC	CASSPGQGQNIQYF
-	few	TRBV3-1	TRBJ1-2	TGTGCCAGCAGCCAAGATGGATCGGGCGGCTATGGCTACACCTTC	CASSQDGSGGYGYTF
TRBD2	many	TRBV20-1	TRBJ2-5	TGCAGTGCTAGCAGCGGGGGGTCCCAAGAGACCCAGTACTTC	CSASSGGSQETQYF